Sequencing of this TCR beta chain was carried out in a study of blood T cell repertoires in COVID-19. Study details: Some COVID-19 samples were acute and others convalescent; all came from the United States, Italy and Spain.

Trimming cost V 4 bases and J 5 bases; bases outside gene matches: 2. Looked up from germline, CDR1 is SGHRS and CDR2 is YFSETQ. This CDR3 is 14 amino acids long. Original processing notes: How many nucleated cells were present was estimated from reference gene primer amplification. Clones were sequenced by immunoSEQ multiplex PCR, and TCRdb holds only the in-frame ones, with some missing. V, J and clone size derive from that table, while D and trimming were established from the DNA sequence. The sample consists of some 49,000 clones, 90% of them appearing once. This clone appeared a single time. The source material was peripheral blood. The clonotype was recovered from a man aged 70 or older with active COVID-19. The chain links TRBV5-1 to TRBJ1-6; TRBD1 aligns across 8 bases. The CDR3 nucleotides are TGCGCCAGCAGCCCGGACAGGGATAATTCACCCCTCCACTTT. Translation gives CASSPDRDNSPLHF.